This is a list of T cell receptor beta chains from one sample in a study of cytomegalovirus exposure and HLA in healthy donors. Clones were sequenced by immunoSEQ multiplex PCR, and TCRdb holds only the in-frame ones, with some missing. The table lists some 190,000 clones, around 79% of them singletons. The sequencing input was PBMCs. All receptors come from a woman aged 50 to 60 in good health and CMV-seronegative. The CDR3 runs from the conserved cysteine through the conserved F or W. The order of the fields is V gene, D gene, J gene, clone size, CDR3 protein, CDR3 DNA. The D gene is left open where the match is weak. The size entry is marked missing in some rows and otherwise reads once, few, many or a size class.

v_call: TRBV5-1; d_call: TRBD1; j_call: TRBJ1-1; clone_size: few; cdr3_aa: CASSGGTAGEAFF; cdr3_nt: TGCGCCAGCAGCGGAGGGACAGCGGGTGAAGCTTTCTTT
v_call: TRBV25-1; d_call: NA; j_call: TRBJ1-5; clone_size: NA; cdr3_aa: CASSGSRQNYSNQPQHF; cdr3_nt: TGTGCCAGCAGCGGGTCTCGACAGAATTATAGCAATCAGCCCCAGCATTTT
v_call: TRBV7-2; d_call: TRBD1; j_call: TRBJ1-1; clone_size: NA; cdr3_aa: CASSFGAGGDTEAFF; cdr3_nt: TGTGCCAGCAGCTTTGGGGCAGGGGGAGACACTGAAGCTTTCTTT
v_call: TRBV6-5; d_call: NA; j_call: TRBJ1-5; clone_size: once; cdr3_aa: CASRWRSNQPQHF; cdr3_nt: TGTGCCAGCCGATGGAGAAGCAATCAGCCCCAGCATTTT
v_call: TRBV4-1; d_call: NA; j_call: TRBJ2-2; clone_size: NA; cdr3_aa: CASSQDEGGAGNTGELFF; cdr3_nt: TGCGCCAGCAGCCAAGATGAGGGGGGGGCTGGGAACACCGGGGAGCTGTTTTTT
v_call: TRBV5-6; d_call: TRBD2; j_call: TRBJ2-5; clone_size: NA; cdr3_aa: CASSLMWGGEETQYF; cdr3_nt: TGTGCCAGCAGCTTGATGTGGGGGGGAGAAGAGACCCAGTACTTC
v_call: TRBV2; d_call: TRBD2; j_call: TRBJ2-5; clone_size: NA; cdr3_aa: CASSDSSGGAETQYF; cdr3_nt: TGTGCCAGCAGTGATTCTAGCGGGGGGGCAGAGACCCAGTACTTC
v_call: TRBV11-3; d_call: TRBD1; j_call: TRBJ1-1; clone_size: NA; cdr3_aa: CASSLDRTAEAFF; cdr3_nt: TGTGCCAGCAGCCTGGACAGGACAGCTGAAGCTTTCTTT
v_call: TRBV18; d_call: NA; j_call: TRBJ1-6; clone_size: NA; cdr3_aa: CASSPGQHYNSPLHF; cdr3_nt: TGTGCCAGCTCACCAGGACAGCACTATAATTCACCCCTCCACTTT
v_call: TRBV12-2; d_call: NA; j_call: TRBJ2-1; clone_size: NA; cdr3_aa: CASRRDREYNEQFF; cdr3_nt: TGTGCAAGTCGCCGGGACAGAGAATACAATGAGCAGTTCTTC
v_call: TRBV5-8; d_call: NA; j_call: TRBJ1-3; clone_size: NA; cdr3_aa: CASSLPRGGRNTIYF; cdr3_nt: TGTGCCAGCAGCTTGCCGAGGGGGGGCAGAAACACCATATATTTT
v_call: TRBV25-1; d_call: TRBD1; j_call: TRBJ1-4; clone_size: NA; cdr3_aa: CASSEFRGHEKLFF; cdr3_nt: TGTGCCAGCAGTGAATTCAGGGGGCACGAAAAACTGTTTTTT
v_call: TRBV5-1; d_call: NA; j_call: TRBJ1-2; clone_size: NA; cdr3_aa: CASSRRQAREGYTF; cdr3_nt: TGCGCCAGCAGCCGCCGACAGGCCCGAGAGGGCTACACCTTC
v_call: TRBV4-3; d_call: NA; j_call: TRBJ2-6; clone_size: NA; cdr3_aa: CASSRGNSGANVLTF; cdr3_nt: TGCGCCAGCAGTCGGGGGAACTCTGGGGCCAACGTCCTGACTTTC
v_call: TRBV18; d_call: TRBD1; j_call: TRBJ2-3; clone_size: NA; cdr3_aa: CASSPLSRTGGKMGTDTQYF; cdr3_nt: TGTGCCAGCTCACCACTCTCGAGGACAGGGGGTAAAATGGGCACAGATACGCAGTATTTT
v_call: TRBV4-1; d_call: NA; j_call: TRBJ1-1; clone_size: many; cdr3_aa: CASRQGTEAFF; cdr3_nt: TGCGCCAGCAGACAGGGAACTGAAGCTTTCTTT
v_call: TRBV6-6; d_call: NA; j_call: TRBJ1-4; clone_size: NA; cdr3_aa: CASRRTSEKLFF; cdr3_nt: TGTGCCAGCAGACGAACTAGTGAAAAACTGTTTTTT
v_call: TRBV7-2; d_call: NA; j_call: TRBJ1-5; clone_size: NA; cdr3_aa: CASSPRRSELNQPQHF; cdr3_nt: TGTGCCAGCAGCCCTCGGAGGTCAGAACTCAATCAGCCCCAGCATTTT
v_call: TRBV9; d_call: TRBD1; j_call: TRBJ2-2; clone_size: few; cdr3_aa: CASSVEGFGTGLTGELFF; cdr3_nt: TGTGCCAGCAGCGTAGAAGGTTTCGGGACAGGGTTAACCGGGGAGCTGTTTTTT
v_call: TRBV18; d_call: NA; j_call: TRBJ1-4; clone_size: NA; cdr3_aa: CASSPRGGASEKLFF; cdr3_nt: TGTGCCAGCTCACCACGCGGAGGGGCGAGTGAAAAACTGTTTTTT
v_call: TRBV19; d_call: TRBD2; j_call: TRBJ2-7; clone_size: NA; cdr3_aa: CASSSYGTSGAYEQYF; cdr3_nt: TGTGCCAGTAGTTCCTACGGGACTAGCGGGGCCTACGAGCAGTACTTC
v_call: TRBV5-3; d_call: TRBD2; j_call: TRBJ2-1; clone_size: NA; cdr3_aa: CASRLERGHRDEQFF; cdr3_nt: TGTGCCAGCAGACTTGAGCGGGGCCATCGGGATGAGCAGTTCTTC
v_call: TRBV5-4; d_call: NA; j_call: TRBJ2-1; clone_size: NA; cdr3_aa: CASSLGQGFGEQFF; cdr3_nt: TGTGCCAGCAGCTTGGGCCAGGGTTTCGGTGAGCAGTTCTTC
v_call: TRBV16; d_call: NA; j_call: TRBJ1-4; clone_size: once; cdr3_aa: CASSPAGPNEKLFF; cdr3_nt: TGTGCCAGCAGCCCCGCGGGGCCCAATGAAAAACTGTTTTTT
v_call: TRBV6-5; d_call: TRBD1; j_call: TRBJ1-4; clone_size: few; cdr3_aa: CASSYSRDRGEKLFF; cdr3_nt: TGTGCCAGCAGTTACTCTAGGGACAGGGGTGAAAAACTGTTTTTT
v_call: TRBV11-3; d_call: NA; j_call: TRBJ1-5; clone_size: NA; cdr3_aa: CASRLVQGEAHSNQPQHF; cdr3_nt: TGTGCCAGCCGACTAGTCCAGGGTGAGGCCCATAGCAATCAGCCCCAGCATTTT
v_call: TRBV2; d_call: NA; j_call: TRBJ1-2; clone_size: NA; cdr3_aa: CASSGGSYYGYTF; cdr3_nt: TGTGCCAGCAGTGGAGGCAGTTACTATGGCTACACCTTC